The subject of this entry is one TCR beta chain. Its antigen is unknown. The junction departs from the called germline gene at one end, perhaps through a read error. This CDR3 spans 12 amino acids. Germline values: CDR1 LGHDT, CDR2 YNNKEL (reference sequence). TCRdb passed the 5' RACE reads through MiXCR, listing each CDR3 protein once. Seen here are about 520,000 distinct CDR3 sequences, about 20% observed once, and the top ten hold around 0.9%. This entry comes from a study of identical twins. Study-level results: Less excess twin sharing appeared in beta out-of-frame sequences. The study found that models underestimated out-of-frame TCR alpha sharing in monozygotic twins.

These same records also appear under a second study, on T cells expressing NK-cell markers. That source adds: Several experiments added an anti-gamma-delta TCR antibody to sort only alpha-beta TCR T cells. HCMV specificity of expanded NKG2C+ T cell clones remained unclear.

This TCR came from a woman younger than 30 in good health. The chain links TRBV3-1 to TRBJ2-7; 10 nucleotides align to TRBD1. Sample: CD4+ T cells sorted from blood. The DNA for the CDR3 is TGTGCCAGCAGCCCCGCGGGACAGGGGTCCCATTTC. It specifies CASSPAGQGSHF.